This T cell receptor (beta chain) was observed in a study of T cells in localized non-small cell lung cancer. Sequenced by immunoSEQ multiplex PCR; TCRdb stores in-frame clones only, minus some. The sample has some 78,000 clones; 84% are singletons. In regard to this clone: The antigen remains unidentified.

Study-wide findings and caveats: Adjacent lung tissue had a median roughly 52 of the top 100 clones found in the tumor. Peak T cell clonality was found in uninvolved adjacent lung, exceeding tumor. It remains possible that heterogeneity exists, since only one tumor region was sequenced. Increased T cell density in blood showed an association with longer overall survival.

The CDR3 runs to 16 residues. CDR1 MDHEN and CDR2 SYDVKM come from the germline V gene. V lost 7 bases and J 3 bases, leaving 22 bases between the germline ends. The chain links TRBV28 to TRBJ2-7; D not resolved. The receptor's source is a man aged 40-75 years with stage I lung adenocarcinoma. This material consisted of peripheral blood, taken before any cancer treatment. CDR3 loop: CASNPRFGGVDYEQYF. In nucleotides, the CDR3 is TGTGCCAGCAACCCCCGGTTTGGTGGGGTTGACTACGAGCAGTACTTC.